These 24 T cell receptor beta chains came from one sample sequenced in a study of PD-1 blockade in classical Hodgkin lymphoma. Method: immunoSEQ multiplex PCR; TCRdb's copy keeps in-frame clones and lacks some. The sample yields tens of thousands of clones, 60% to 80% seen once. The time point is: cycle 4 day 1 (C4D1), after 6 weeks of nivolumab. Exposure to brentuximab vedotin varied, and each patient had relapsed following autologous stem cell transplantation. The material was peripheral blood mononuclear cells (PBMCs), obtained before the fourth cycle of nivolumab. All receptors come from a human donor with classical Hodgkin lymphoma.

The CDR3 nucleotides read TGTGCCAGCAGAAGGACAGGGGCGGCATCCGTTAACTATGGCTACACCTTC. This sequence encodes CASRRTGAASVNYGYTF. J is TRBJ1-2 and V is TRBV27; 9 bases fit TRBD1. The germline V gene has CDR1 MNHEY and CDR2 SMNVEV (reference sequence). The CDR3 is 17 amino acids. V trimming: 6 bases; J trimming: 1 base; junction bases outside the gene matches: 12.

This chain uses TRBV7-6 with TRBJ2-2; TRBD2 aligns across 14 bases. Germline V gives CDR1 SGHVS, CDR2 FNYEAQ. The CDR3 runs to 19 residues. V was pared by 1 base and J by 5 bases, with 9 bases of the junction left unmatched. The CDR3 region is CASSLVGRLAGGHTGELFF. CDR3 DNA sequence: TGTGCCAGCAGCTTAGTGGGGCGACTAGCGGGGGGGCATACCGGGGAGCTGTTTTTT.

The table lists this clone with a count of one. Sequence at one end of the junction differs from germline and may be a read error. V gene TRBV5-1 combines with J gene TRBJ2-1; 8 bases agree with TRBD2. CDR1 is SGHRS, CDR2 YFSETQ, per germline. The CDR3 is 15 residues long. CDR3 nucleotide sequence: TGTGCCAGCAGCTTGGCCGGGGGGGCCGAGAATGAGCAGTTCTTC. Its translation is CASSLAGGAENEQFF.

The rearrangement uses TRBV19 and TRBJ2-1, with 9 positions matching TRBD2. The J segment lost 4 bases and the V segment lost 5 bases, leaving 6 bases of the junction unmatched. From germline, CDR1 is LNHDA and CDR2 SQIVND (reference sequence). The CDR3 covers 15 residues. The CDR3 loop is CASSATSGAYNEQFF. The CDR3 region has the DNA TGTGCCAGTAGTGCGACTAGCGGAGCTTACAATGAGCAGTTCTTC. The whole variable domain, remainder taken from reference TRBV19 and TRBJ2-1, is DGGITQSPKYLFRKEGQNVTLSCEQNLNHDAMYWYRQDPGQGLRLIYYSQIVNDFQKGDIAEGYSVSREKKESFPLTVTSAQKNPTAFYLCASSATSGAYNEQFFGPGTRLTVL.

The chain couples TRBV11-2 to TRBJ1-1; 7 bases are shared with TRBD1. This CDR3 comprises 14 residues. Unmatched junction bases numbered 13, after V lost 4 bases and J lost 11 bases. Looked up from germline, CDR1 is SGHAT and CDR2 is FQNNGV. CDR3 in amino acids: CASSSFNSGTVAFF. The CDR3, as DNA: TGTGCCAGCAGCTCATTTAATTCCGGGACAGTGGCTTTCTTT.

The CDR3 DNA follows: TGTGCCAGTAGTATAACCGGGGGCGTCAATCAGCCCCAGCATTTT. Amino acid sequence: CASSITGGVNQPQHF. The genes are TRBV19 and TRBJ1-5, with a tentative D call TRBD1 (6 bases). The length of the CDR3 is 15 residues. The germline V and J ends were trimmed by 2 bases and 3 bases, with 11 bases remaining between them. Germline values: CDR1 LNHDA, CDR2 SQIVND (reference sequence).

CDR3 loop: CASSPVRGRAEGNEQFF. The CDR3 bases are TGTGCCAGCTCACCGGTACGCGGGAGGGCCGAGGGCAATGAGCAGTTCTTC. The rearrangement joins TRBV18 to TRBJ2-1, with 9 positions matching TRBD2. The CDR3 spans 17 residues. Germline loops: CDR1 KGHSH, CDR2 LQKENI. V shed 3 bases, J shed 6 bases, and the junction held 12 bases outside the gene matches.

The rearrangement links TRBV18 to TRBJ2-7, with D perhaps given as TRBD1 or TRBD2 (5 bases each). Trimming pared 4 bases from V and 10 bases from J, leaving 17 bases between. CDR1 and CDR2 from the germline V gene are KGHSH and LQKENI. This CDR3 region has 13 residues. The CDR3 spells CASSQGQGRHQYF. CDR3 DNA: TGTGCCAGCTCACAGGGGCAGGGACGACATCAGTACTTC.

The chain carries TRBV4-2 and TRBJ1-6; 10 bases map to TRBD1. The CDR3 is 20 residues long. The germline V gene has CDR1 LGHNA and CDR2 YNFKEQ. The trim removed 1 base at V and 0 bases at J, leaving 9 bases unmatched. The CDR3 DNA reads as TGTGCCAGCAGCCAAGCGGGGACAGGGGCTCAAAGCTCCTATAATTCACCCCTCCACTTT. Its translation: CASSQAGTGAQSSYNSPLHF.

The chain combines TRBV6-5 with TRBJ1-1; 9 bases align to TRBD1. This CDR3 contains 13 residues. Looked up from germline, CDR1 is MNHEY and CDR2 is SVGAGI. Unmatched junction bases numbered 4, after V lost 8 bases and J lost 3 bases. The CDR3 DNA is TGTGCCAGCGCAAGACAGGGGGACACTGAAGCTTTCTTT. It encodes CASARQGDTEAFF.

The V gene is TRBV14, the J gene TRBJ1-2; tentative D call: TRBD1 (6 bases). This CDR3 has 19 residues. The germline gives CDR1 SGHDN, CDR2 FVKESK. With 5 bases removed from V and 2 bases from J, the gap between germline ends came to 27 bases. This CDR3 is CASSSAKIWGSTGNYGYTF. The CDR3 DNA is TGTGCCAGCAGCTCCGCAAAAATTTGGGGATCTACAGGGAACTATGGCTACACCTTC.

The chain employs TRBV5-1 and TRBJ2-1; 7 positions agree with TRBD1. The CDR3 runs 14 residues. Germline values: CDR1 SGHRS, CDR2 YFSETQ. V dropped 0 bases and J dropped 4; count of bases not matched to a gene: 1. The DNA of the CDR3 is TGCGCCAGCAGCTTGGCGGGACAGTACAATGAGCAGTTCTTC. This encodes CASSLAGQYNEQFF.

The gene calls are TRBV5-5 and TRBJ1-5, with 8 bases aligning to TRBD1. CDR3 length equals 15 residues. Per the germline V gene, CDR1 is SGHKS and CDR2 is YYEKEE (reference sequence). J lost 2 bases, V lost 4 bases, and 5 bases had no gene match. The CDR3 spells CASSRTGNGNQPQHF. The CDR3 region has the DNA TGTGCCAGCAGCCGGACAGGGAATGGCAATCAGCCCCAGCATTTT. The full variable domain, rest sourced from reference TRBV5-5 and TRBJ1-5, is DAGVTQSPTHLIKTRGQQVTLRCSPISGHKSVSWYQQVLGQGPQFIFQYYEKEERGRGNFPDRFSARQFPNYSSELNVNALLLGDSALYLCASSRTGNGNQPQHFGDGTRLSIL.

The J gene is TRBJ2-1, the V gene TRBV18; D may correspond to TRBD1 or TRBD2 (6 bases each). The CDR3 loop spans 15 amino acids. V lost 0 bases and J 11 bases, leaving 17 bases between the germline ends. From germline, CDR1 is KGHSH and CDR2 LQKENI. For the CDR3, the DNA is TGTGCCAGCTCACCACCTGCCGAGGGGGGTACTAAGCAGTTCTTC. This gives the protein CASSPPAEGGTKQFF.

This sequence joins TRBV4-1 and TRBJ2-1, with a tentative D call TRBD1 (6 bases). The CDR3 covers 16 residues. CDR1 and CDR2 (germline): MGHRA, YSYEKL. Trimming removed 2 bases at V and 5 bases at J, with 16 bases between. The CDR3 region has the DNA TGCGCCAGCAGCCAACCCCTCCGGGACAAAAACAATGAGCAGTTCTTC. Amino acids: CASSQPLRDKNNEQFF.

The chain links TRBV11-3 to TRBJ2-3, with 12 nucleotides matching TRBD2. The trim removed 4 bases at V and 0 bases at J, leaving 2 bases unmatched. CDR3 length equals 16 residues. Germline CDR1 is SGHNT and CDR2 is YENEEA. CDR3 amino acids: CASSSGLAGSTDTQYF. The DNA for the CDR3 is TGTGCCAGCAGCTCCGGACTAGCGGGAAGCACAGATACGCAGTATTTT.

The chain is built from TRBV7-9 and TRBJ2-7; perhaps TRBD1 as D (5 bases). V dropped 7 bases and J dropped 2 bases, with 18 bases sitting between them. The V gene's germline CDR1 is SEHNR and CDR2 FQNEAQ (reference sequence). This CDR3 spans 15 amino acids. The CDR3 DNA follows: TGTGCCAGCACTTCATGGGAAGACAGCACCTACGAGCAGTACTTC. Amino acid sequence: CASTSWEDSTYEQYF.

The chain carries TRBV10-3 and TRBJ2-3; 8 nucleotides align to TRBD2. Germline V CDR1 and CDR2: ENHRY, SYGVKD. This CDR3 comprises 15 residues. Trimming removed 3 bases from V and 0 bases from J; junction bases left unmatched: 2. CDR3 amino acids: CAISDPGGSTDTQYF. The CDR3 region has the DNA TGTGCCATCAGTGACCCGGGGGGGAGCACAGATACGCAGTATTTT.

The V and J genes are TRBV4-3 and TRBJ2-5; 9 bases map to TRBD2. V shed 3 bases, J shed 1 base, and the junction held 0 bases outside the gene matches. The CDR3 is 14 amino acids. CDR1 is LGHNA and CDR2 is YSLEER in the germline V gene. The CDR3 nucleotides read TGCGCCAGCAGCCAGGGACTAGCCCAAGAGACCCAGTACTTC. Protein product: CASSQGLAQETQYF.

Comments on this clone: At the DNA level, this CDR3 is encoded by other sequences in the same sample as well. This chain links TRBV28 with TRBJ1-1; 8 bases are a match to TRBD1. CDR1 is MDHEN and CDR2 is SYDVKM in the germline V gene. J lost 3 bases, V lost 4 bases, and 10 bases had no gene match. The length of the CDR3 is 16 residues. The DNA of the CDR3 is TGTGCCAGCAGTTCAGGGCAGGGGGCGGGGGACACTGAAGCTTTCTTT. Its translation is CASSSGQGAGDTEAFF.

The rearrangement links TRBV5-1 to TRBJ2-5; 9 bases are shared with TRBD2. Trimming removed 1 base from V and 2 bases from J; junction bases left unmatched: 12. This CDR3 contains 18 residues. From germline, CDR1 is SGHRS and CDR2 YFSETQ. The DNA for the CDR3 is TGCGCCAGCAGCTTGATCTTGCGGGGGGGCCGAGGGCAAGAGACCCAGTACTTC. Its translation is CASSLILRGGRGQETQYF.

The CDR3 sequence: CASNTGGNYGYTF. The CDR3, as DNA: TGTGCCAGCAATACAGGGGGGAACTATGGCTACACCTTC. This sequence joins TRBV2 and TRBJ1-2; 8 bases fit TRBD1. There are 13 residues in the CDR3. The V and J ends lost 7 bases and 2 bases, in that order; junction bases with no gene match: 3. The germline V gene encodes CDR1 SNHLY and CDR2 FYNNEI.

The rearrangement joins TRBV9 to TRBJ2-7, with D perhaps TRBD2 (6 bases). V lost 4 bases to trimming and J lost 2 bases, with 13 bases between them. This CDR3 comprises 14 residues. CDR1 is SGDLS and CDR2 is YYNGEE in the germline V gene. CDR3 residues: CASSSSTSPYEQYF. CDR3 coding DNA: TGTGCCAGCAGCTCGAGTACTAGCCCCTACGAGCAGTACTTC.

V gene TRBV18 combines with J gene TRBJ2-1, with 10 bases identical to TRBD1. The V gene end was trimmed by 1 base and the J gene end by 8 bases; junction bases not matched to a gene: 11. This CDR3 has 17 amino acids. Germline loops: CDR1 KGHSH, CDR2 LQKENI. The CDR3, as DNA: TGTGCCAGCTCACCACAACGTCCCGGGACAGGGGACGATGAGCAGTTCTTC. It codes for CASSPQRPGTGDDEQFF.